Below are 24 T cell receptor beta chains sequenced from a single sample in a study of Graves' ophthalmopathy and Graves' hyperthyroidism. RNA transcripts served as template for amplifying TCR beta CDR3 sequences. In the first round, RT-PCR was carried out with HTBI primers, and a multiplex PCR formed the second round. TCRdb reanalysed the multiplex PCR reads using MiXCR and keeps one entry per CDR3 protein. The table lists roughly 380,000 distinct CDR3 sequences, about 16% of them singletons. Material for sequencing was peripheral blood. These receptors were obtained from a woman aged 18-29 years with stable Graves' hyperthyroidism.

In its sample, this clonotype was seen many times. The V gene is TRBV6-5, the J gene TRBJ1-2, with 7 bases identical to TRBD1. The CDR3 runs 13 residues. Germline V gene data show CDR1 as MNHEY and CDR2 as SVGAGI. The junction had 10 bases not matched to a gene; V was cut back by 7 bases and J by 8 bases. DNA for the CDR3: TGTGCCAGCATTTCCGGGACAGCGAGGGGCTACACCTTC. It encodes CASISGTARGYTF.

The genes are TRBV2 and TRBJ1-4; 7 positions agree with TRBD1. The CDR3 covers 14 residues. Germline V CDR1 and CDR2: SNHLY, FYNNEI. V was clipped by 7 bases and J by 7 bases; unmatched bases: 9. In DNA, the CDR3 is TGTGCCAGCACCGGACAGGCCAGAGGTGAAAAACTGTTTTTT. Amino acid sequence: CASTGQARGEKLFF. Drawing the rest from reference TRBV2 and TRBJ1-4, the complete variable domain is EPEVTQTPSHQVTQMGQEVILRCVPISNHLYFYWYRQILGQKVEFLVSFYNNEISEKSEIFDDQFSVERPDGSNFTLKIRSTKLEDSAMYFCASTGQARGEKLFFGSGTQLSVL.

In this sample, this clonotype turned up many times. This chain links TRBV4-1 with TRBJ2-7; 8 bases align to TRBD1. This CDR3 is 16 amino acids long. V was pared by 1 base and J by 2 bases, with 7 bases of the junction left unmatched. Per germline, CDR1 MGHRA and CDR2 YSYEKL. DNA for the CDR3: TGCGCCAGCAGCCAAGGGCCGGACAGGGCCCCCTACGAGCAGTACTTC. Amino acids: CASSQGPDRAPYEQYF.

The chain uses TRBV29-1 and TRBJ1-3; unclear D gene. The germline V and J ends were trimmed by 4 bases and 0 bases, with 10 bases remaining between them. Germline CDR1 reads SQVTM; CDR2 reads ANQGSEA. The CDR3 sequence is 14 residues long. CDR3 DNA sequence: TGCAGCGTTGTGATCCTCGACTCTGGAAACACCATATATTTT. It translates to CSVVILDSGNTIYF.

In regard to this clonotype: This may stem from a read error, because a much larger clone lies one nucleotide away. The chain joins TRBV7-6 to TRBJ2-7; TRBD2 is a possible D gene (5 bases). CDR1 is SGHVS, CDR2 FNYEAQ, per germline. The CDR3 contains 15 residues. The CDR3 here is CASSLAGLEGYEPYF. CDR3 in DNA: TGTGCCAGCAGCTTAGCTGGTCTAGAGGGTTACGAGCCGTACTTC.

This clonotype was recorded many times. The CDR3 DNA follows: TGTGCCAGCAGTGGAGAGGGGGGTAGCACTGAAGCTTTCTTT. This encodes CASSGEGGSTEAFF. V and J are TRBV25-1 and TRBJ1-1; D is perhaps TRBD1 (6 bases). Trimming took off 4 bases at V and 4 bases at J, with 13 bases between the two ends. This CDR3 is built from 14 residues. In germline, CDR1 is MGHDK, CDR2 SYGVNS. The full variable domain, its missing parts supplied by reference TRBV25-1 and TRBJ1-1, is EADIYQTPRYLVIGTGKKITLECSQTMGHDKMYWYQQDPGMELHLIHYSYGVNSTEKGDLSSESTVSRIRTEHFPLTLESARPSHTSQYLCASSGEGGSTEAFFGQGTRLTVV.

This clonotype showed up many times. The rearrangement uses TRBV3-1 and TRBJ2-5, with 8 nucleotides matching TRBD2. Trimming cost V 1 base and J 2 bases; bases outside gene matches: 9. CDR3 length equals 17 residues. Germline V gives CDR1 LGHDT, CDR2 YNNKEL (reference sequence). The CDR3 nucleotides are TGTGCCAGCAGCCAAGGGGCGGTAGCGGGGTCACAAGAGACCCAGTACTTC. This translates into CASSQGAVAGSQETQYF.

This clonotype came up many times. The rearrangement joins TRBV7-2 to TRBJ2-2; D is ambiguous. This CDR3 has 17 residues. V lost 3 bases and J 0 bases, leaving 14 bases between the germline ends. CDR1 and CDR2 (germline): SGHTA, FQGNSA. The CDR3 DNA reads TGTGCCAGCAGCTTGGCCCGGGTCAGGCCGAACACCGGGGAGCTGTTTTTT. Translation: CASSLARVRPNTGELFF.

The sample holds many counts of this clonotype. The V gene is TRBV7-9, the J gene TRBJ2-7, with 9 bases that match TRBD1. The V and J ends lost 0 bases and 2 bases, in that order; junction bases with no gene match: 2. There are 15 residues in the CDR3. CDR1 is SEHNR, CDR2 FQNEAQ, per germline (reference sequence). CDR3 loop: CASSLAGTGPYEQYF. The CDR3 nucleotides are TGTGCCAGCAGCTTAGCGGGGACAGGGCCCTACGAGCAGTACTTC.

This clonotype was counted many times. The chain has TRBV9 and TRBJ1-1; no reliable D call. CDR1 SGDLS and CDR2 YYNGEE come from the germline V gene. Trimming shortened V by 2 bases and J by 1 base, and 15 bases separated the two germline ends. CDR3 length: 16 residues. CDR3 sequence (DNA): TGTGCCAGCAGCGTGGGTAGGACGGATGGGAACACTGAAGCTTTCTTT. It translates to CASSVGRTDGNTEAFF.

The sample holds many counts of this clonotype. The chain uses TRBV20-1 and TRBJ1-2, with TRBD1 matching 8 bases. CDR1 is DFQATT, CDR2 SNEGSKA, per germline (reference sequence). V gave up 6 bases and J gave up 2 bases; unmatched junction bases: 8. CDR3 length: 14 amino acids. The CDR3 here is CSATTGDFNYGYTF. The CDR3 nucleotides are TGCAGTGCCACGACAGGGGACTTCAACTATGGCTACACCTTC.

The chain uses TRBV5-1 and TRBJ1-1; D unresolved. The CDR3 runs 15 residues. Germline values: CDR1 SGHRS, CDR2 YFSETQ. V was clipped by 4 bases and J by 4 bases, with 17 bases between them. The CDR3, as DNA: TGCGCCAGCAGCGGCGGGTCAGGTGGTGTCACTGAAGCTTTCTTT. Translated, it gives CASSGGSGGVTEAFF.

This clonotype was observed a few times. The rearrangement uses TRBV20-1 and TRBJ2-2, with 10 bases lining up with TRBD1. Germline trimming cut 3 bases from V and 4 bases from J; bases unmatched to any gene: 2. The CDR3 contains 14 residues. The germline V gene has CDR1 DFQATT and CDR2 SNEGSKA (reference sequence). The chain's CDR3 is CSARGQGSTGELFF. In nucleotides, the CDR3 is TGCAGTGCTAGGGGACAGGGGAGCACCGGGGAGCTGTTTTTT.

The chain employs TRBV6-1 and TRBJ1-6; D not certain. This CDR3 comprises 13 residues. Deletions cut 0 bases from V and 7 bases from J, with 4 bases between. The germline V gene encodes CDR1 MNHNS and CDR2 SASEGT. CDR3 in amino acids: CASSEALNSPLHF. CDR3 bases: TGTGCCAGCAGTGAAGCTCTGAATTCACCCCTCCACTTT.

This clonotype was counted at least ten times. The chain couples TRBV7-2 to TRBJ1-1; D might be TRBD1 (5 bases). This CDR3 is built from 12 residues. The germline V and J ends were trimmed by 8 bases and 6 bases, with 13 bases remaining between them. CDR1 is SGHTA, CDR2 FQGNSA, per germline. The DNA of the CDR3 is TGTGCCAGCGGAAAGACAGTGGCTGAAGCTTTCTTT. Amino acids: CASGKTVAEAFF.

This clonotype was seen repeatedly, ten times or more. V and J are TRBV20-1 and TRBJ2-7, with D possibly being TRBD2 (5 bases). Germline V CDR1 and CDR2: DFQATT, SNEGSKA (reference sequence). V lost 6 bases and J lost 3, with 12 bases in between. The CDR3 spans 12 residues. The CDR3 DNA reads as TGCAGTGCGAAGGCTAGCTTCTACGAGCAGTACTTC. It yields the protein CSAKASFYEQYF.

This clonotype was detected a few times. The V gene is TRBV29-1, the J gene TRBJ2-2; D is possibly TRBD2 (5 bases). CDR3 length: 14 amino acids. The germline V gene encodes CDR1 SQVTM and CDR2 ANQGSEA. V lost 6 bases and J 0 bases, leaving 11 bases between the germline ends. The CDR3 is CSVPNGANTGELFF. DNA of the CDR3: TGCAGCGTGCCGAACGGGGCGAACACCGGGGAGCTGTTTTTT.

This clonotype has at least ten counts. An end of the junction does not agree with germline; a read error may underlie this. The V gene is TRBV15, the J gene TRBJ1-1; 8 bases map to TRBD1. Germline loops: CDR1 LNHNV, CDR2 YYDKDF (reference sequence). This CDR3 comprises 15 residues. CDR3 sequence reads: CATSRDRGGGTEAFF. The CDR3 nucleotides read TGTGCCACCAGCCGAGACAGGGGAGGAGGCACTGAAGCTTTCTTT.

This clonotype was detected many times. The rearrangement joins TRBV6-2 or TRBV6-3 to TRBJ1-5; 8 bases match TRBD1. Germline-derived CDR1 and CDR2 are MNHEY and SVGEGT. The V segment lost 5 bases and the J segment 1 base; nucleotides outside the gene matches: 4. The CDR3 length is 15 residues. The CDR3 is CASSKQGVSNQPQHF. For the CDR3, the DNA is TGTGCCAGCAGTAAACAGGGGGTAAGCAATCAGCCCCAGCATTTT.

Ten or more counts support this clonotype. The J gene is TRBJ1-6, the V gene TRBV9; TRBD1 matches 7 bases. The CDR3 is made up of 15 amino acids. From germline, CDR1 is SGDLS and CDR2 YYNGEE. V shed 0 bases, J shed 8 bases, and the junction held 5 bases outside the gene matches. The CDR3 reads CASSVGGDRYSPLHF. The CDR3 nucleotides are TGTGCCAGCAGCGTAGGGGGGGACAGATATTCACCCCTCCACTTT. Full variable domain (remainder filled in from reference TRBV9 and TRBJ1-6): DSGVTQTPKHLITATGQRVTLRCSPRSGDLSVYWYQQSLDQGLQFLIQYYNGEERAKGNILERFSAQQFPDLHSELNLSSLELGDSALYFCASSVGGDRYSPLHFGNGTRLTVT.

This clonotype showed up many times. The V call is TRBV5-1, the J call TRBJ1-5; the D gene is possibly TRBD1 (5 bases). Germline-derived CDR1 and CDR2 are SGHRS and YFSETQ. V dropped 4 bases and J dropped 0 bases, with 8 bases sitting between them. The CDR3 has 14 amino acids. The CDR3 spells CASSRDGSNQPQHF. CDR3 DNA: TGCGCCAGCAGCCGGGACGGTAGCAATCAGCCCCAGCATTTT.

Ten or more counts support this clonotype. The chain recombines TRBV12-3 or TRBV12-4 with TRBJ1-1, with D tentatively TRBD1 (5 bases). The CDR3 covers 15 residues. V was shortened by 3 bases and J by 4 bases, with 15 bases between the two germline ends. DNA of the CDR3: TGTGCCAGCAGTTTTAGAGGGGCCCGGGGCACTGAAGCTTTCTTT. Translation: CASSFRGARGTEAFF.

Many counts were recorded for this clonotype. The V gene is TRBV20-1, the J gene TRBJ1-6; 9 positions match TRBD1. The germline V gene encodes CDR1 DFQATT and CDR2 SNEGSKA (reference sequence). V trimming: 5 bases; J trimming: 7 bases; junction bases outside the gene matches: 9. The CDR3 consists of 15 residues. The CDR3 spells CSARSGQGYNSPLHF. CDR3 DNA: TGCAGTGCTCGTTCGGGACAGGGCTACAATTCACCCCTCCACTTT.

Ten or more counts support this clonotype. This CDR3 is CAISDRVDRGNTEAFF. The CDR3 DNA sequence: TGTGCCATCAGTGATAGAGTTGACAGGGGGAACACTGAAGCTTTCTTT. V usage is TRBV10-3 and J usage is TRBJ1-1; 8 bases match TRBD1. Germline lookup yields CDR1 ENHRY and CDR2 SYGVKD. The CDR3 sequence is 16 residues long. Trimming took 3 bases from V and 1 from J; bases not matched to a gene: 7.